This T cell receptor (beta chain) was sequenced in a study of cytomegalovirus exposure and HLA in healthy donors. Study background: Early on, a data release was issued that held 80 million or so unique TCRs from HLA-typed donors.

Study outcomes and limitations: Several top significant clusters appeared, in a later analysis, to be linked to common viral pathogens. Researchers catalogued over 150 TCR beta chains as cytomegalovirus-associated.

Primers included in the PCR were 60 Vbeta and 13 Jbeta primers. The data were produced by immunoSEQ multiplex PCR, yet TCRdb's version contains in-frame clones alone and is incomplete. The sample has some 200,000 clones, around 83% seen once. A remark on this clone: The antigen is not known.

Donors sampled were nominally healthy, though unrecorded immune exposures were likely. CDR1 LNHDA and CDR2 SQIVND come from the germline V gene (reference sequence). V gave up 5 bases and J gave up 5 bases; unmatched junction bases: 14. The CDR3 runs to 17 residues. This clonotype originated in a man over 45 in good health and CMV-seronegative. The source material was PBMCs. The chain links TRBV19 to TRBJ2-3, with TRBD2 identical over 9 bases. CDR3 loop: CASSLGWGLATGDTQYF. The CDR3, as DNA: TGTGCCAGTAGTTTGGGGTGGGGACTAGCAACGGGAGATACGCAGTATTTT.